A selection of T cell receptor beta chains follows, all from one sample in a study of radiotherapy plus CTLA-4 blockade in lung cancer. Data came from immunoSEQ multiplex PCR; TCRdb stores just in-frame clones and leaves some out. The data hold fewer than 50,000 clones, with 80% to 90% observed a single time. The material sequenced was peripheral blood, taken from a patient treated with radiotherapy plus ipilimumab. Every receptor here comes from a human donor with non-small cell lung cancer whose response to radiotherapy plus ipilimumab could not be evaluated. CDR3s leave out the opening cysteine and the closing phenylalanine or tryptophan. The D gene is left open where the match is weak.

length: 12
V: TRBV2
D: -
J: TRBJ1-1
CDR3: ASTSDSVATEAF

length: 10
V: TRBV6-1
D: TRBD1
J: -
CDR3: ASMTGNYEQY

length: 11
V: TRBV28
D: -
J: TRBJ1-2
CDR3: ASSWRGPGGYT

length: 11
V: TRBV27
D: TRBD2
J: TRBJ2-7
CDR3: ASSLAATYEQY

length: 14
V: TRBV7-9
D: -
J: TRBJ1-6
CDR3: ASSLAQGSYNSPLH

length: 12
V: TRBV6-5
D: -
J: TRBJ1-2
CDR3: ASSRTAQNYGYT

length: 12
V: TRBV19
D: -
J: TRBJ1-5
CDR3: ASSIEQNNQPQH

length: 13
V: TRBV21-1
D: -
J: TRBJ2-7
CDR3: ASPGGGRGRCEQY

length: 14
V: TRBV7-9
D: -
J: TRBJ1-2
CDR3: ASGLDGRGRGYGYT

length: 11
V: TRBV5-1
D: TRBD2
J: TRBJ2-3
CDR3: ASRAGESDTQY

length: 13
V: TRBV5-1
D: TRBD1
J: TRBJ2-3
CDR3: ASSSGQGSTDTQY

length: 12
V: TRBV27
D: -
J: TRBJ2-2
CDR3: ASSKTSTTGELF

length: 13
V: TRBV27
D: -
J: TRBJ1-2
CDR3: ASSLGPGANYGYT

length: 14
V: TRBV27
D: -
J: TRBJ2-1
CDR3: ASSAIAPSSYNEQF

length: 14
V: TRBV15
D: TRBD2
J: TRBJ2-3
CDR3: ATSRAQREGRDTQY

length: 10
V: TRBV19
D: -
J: TRBJ1-1
CDR3: ASLWGGSQAF

length: 10
V: TRBV28
D: TRBD1
J: TRBJ1-5
CDR3: ASSFPTGGQH

length: 12
V: TRBV6-6
D: -
J: TRBJ2-7
CDR3: ASSYSSDRYEQY

length: 13
V: TRBV28
D: TRBD2
J: TRBJ2-2
CDR3: ASSAGTSGFGELF

length: 12
V: TRBV4-2
D: TRBD1
J: TRBJ2-7
CDR3: ASSPLGQTYEQY

length: 12
V: TRBV6-5
D: -
J: TRBJ2-2
CDR3: ASTPAGNTGELF

length: 9
V: TRBV29-1
D: TRBD2
J: TRBJ2-7
CDR3: SVRGGNEQY

length: 11
V: TRBV7-3
D: -
J: TRBJ1-1
CDR3: ASSLQPGDEAF

length: 13
V: TRBV4-2
D: -
J: TRBJ1-2
CDR3: ASSQGPQDGHGYT

length: 12
V: TRBV10-3
D: TRBD1
J: -
CDR3: AISRTGSPYEQY

length: 15
V: TRBV10-2
D: TRBD1
J: TRBJ2-2
CDR3: ASSEIDRGPSDGELF

length: 13
V: TRBV25-1
D: -
J: TRBJ1-4
CDR3: ASSKSQGTNEKLF

length: 13
V: TRBV5-1
D: TRBD2
J: TRBJ2-1
CDR3: VSSPKGGKGTEQF

length: 12
V: TRBV7-2
D: -
J: TRBJ1-3
CDR3: ASSSTGSGNTIY

length: 10
V: TRBV6-1
D: -
J: TRBJ2-1
CDR3: ASSETRNEQF

length: 13
V: TRBV5-1
D: -
J: TRBJ1-1
CDR3: ASSLPSSGDTEAF

length: 13
V: TRBV6-6
D: TRBD1
J: TRBJ2-7
CDR3: ASSYSGTGVGEQY

length: 15
V: TRBV4-3
D: TRBD1
J: TRBJ2-2
CDR3: ASSQEAGQANTGELF

length: 14
V: TRBV15
D: TRBD2
J: TRBJ2-5
CDR3: ATSRSGGRQLETQY

length: 14
V: TRBV7-8
D: -
J: TRBJ1-1
CDR3: ASSLDMGQENTEAF

length: 13
V: TRBV5-5
D: TRBD1
J: TRBJ1-6
CDR3: ASSLGQGPNSPLH

length: 9
V: TRBV10-1
D: -
J: TRBJ2-7
CDR3: ASGEGYEQY

length: 15
V: TRBV5-1
D: -
J: TRBJ2-5
CDR3: ASSLTGRGGTQEAQY

length: 12
V: TRBV7-8
D: TRBD1
J: TRBJ2-5
CDR3: ASRPGGRSETQY

length: 13
V: TRBV4-3
D: -
J: TRBJ2-7
CDR3: ASSQGKLFSYEQY

length: 12
V: TRBV27
D: -
J: TRBJ1-6
CDR3: ASSPRREHSPLH

length: 11
V: TRBV7-9
D: TRBD1
J: TRBJ1-1
CDR3: ASSRGTGLEAF

length: 15
V: TRBV4-2
D: TRBD1
J: TRBJ1-2
CDR3: ASSQPHYGQGNYGYT

length: 13
V: TRBV7-2
D: TRBD2
J: TRBJ2-7
CDR3: ASSLQRGAGAEQY

length: 11
V: TRBV7-2
D: -
J: TRBJ1-6
CDR3: ASRLGEGSPLH